This T cell receptor (beta chain) was observed in a study of T cell responses to AZD1222 COVID-19 vaccine (dated by TCRdb to the early 2020s). With regard to the full study: Because spike-specific TCR depth and breadth did not differ between the two schedules, AZD1222 recipients who got a second dose at roughly 4 weeks were pooled with those who got a second dose at roughly 12 weeks. A total of more than 230 trial participants underwent TCR sequencing, of whom approximately 200 had received two doses of AZD1222 and about 25 had received two doses of the MenACWY control vaccine. Trial participants were enrolled into age subgroups of 18-55, 56-69 and 70-plus years, which contained about 150, 28 and 57 TCR-sequenced participants, respectively. On the study overall, not on this receptor specifically: Epitopes outside the regions mutated in the B.1.351 and B.1.1.7 variants were reportedly recognized by nearly half of the unique spike-specific TCRs. Because no samples from the day 14 peak response were available, repertoires could be characterized only after the peak T cell response. Vaccine-associated CD4 TCRs spanned the whole spike protein, with dominant responses in regions 160-218 and 743-854. Conclusions about previously exposed vaccinees were limited because only a handful of AZD1222 recipients were SARS-CoV-2 seropositive at baseline. In the small 56-69-year group, the increase in depth fell short of significance, most likely because of low power. After two AZD1222 doses, spike-specific TCR breadth and depth were significantly higher than at day 0 and than in MenACWY recipients. Most participants were white British and females outnumbered males, and the authors suggested that clonal diversity may have been underestimated.

With regard to this clone: Its antigen is still unknown. No quality values exist for individual bases; no much larger clone is one base distant.

This specimen's time point label, interpreted: baseline before first vaccination. Vaccinee samples came from UK trials COV001 and COV002, including a single-blind randomized controlled phase 2/3 trial of AZD1222 (ChAdOx1 nCoV-19) in healthy adults. For TCRbeta chain sequencing, PBMC samples were collected from trial participants at day 0 and at day 28 after the second dose. CDR1 SEHNR and CDR2 FQNEAQ were looked up in the germline V gene (reference sequence). Reading from cysteine to phenylalanine, the CDR3 counts 16 amino acids. Only the CDR3 portion is preserved as DNA: 48 bases, with reading frame beginning at the first base. Trimming at the junction amounts to 3 bases on V and 1 base on J, and the germline ends lie 10 bases apart. The CDR3 regions of human TCRbeta chains were analyzed by immunosequencing. The published analysis was carried out like this. Repertoire TCRs were matched against a reference library of SARS-CoV-2-specific TCRs generated with the MIRA antigen-specificity platform. Breadth was defined as the fraction of unique TCRs that were SARS-CoV-2-associated, and depth was defined as the fraction of total T cells that were SARS-CoV-2-associated. Using the MIRA data, each spike-specific TCR was mapped to the spike region that the TCR reacts to and placed in a CD4 or CD8 class. Log10-transformed breadth and depth values were compared by one-way ANOVA with Sidak's multiple comparisons tests. TCRdb provides this immuneACCESS table in a form limited to in-frame rearrangements. Some clones are lacking; in checked studies, under half of them reflect an unresolved V gene, and why the rest are absent is not known. That table gives V, J and clone size, and the DNA gave D and trimming. Present in this sample are 140,000 to 150,000 clones, 85% to 95% of which were seen just once. The top ten hold roughly 9% of the sample.

Sequences were derived from peripheral blood, sampled on day 0 of AZD1222 vaccination. Here the chain combines TRBV7-9 and TRBJ1-6; no D gene is confidently identified. This TCR came from an adult in good health. For the CDR3, the sequence is CASSFGGPSYNSPLHF. The sequence in DNA is TGTGCCAGCAGCTTTGGAGGGCCATCCTATAATTCACCCCTCCACTTT.